This T cell receptor (beta chain) is from a study of shared clonotypes between healthy human individuals. This CDR3 comprises 15 residues. Germline V gives CDR1 SGHVS, CDR2 FNYEAQ. V trimming: 10 bases; J trimming: 4 bases; junction bases outside the gene matches: 8. TCRdb's table, derived via immunoSEQ multiplex PCR, lists solely in-frame clones and lacks some. The sample includes 2 million to 3 million clones, over 85% of them seen just once. This rearrangement joins TRBV7-6 to TRBJ2-6; 9 bases map to TRBD1. This receptor was identified in a man aged 18 to 29 in good health. Some clones in this sample may be carry-over from other donors' samples. Sample: naive CD4+ T cells from PBMCs. Sample subset: CD45RA+ positively selected. The CDR3 sequence: CAIRTGEAGANVLTF. The CDR3 DNA sequence: TGTGCCATCCGGACAGGGGAGGCCGGGGCCAACGTCCTGACTTTC.